This T cell receptor (beta chain) stems from a study of shared clonotypes between healthy human individuals. As concerns this clone: The antigen remains undetermined. The sample contains more than one DNA sequence encoding this CDR3.

General observations from the study: An anticipated effect of sequencing depth on clonotype sharing among donors was recognized.

This CDR3 comprises 13 residues. Germline CDR1 and CDR2: KGHSH and LQKENI. Trimming removed 0 bases at V and 1 base at J, with 3 bases between. As defined, naive CD8 cells were CD45RO-negative and positively selected for CCR7, with terminally differentiated effector memory CD45RA+ cells excluded. The test was conducted at deep level. Produced via immunoSEQ multiplex PCR; TCRdb's table is partial and in-frame only. Of millions of clones listed, approximately 94% are singletons. This receptor was obtained from a man between 18 and 35 years old in good health. Some clones in this sample may be carry-over from other donors' samples. Input material: naive CD8+ T cells from PBMCs. This chain uses TRBV18 with TRBJ1-1; D is ambiguous. Written as DNA, the CDR3 is TGTGCCAGCTCACCACCGTGGAACACTGAAGCTTTCTTT. Translating it yields CASSPPWNTEAFF.